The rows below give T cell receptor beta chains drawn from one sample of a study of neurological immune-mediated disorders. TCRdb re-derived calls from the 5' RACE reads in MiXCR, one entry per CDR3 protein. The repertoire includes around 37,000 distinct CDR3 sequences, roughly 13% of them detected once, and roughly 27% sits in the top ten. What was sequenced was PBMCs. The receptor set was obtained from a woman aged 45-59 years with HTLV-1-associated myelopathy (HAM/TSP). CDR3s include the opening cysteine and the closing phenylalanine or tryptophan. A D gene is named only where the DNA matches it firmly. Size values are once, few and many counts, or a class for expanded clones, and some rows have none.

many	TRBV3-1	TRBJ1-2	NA	TGTGCCAGCAGCCAAGACTTTATCTATGGCTACACCTTC	CASSQDFIYGYTF
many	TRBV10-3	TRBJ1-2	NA	TGTGCCATCAGTTCGACAGTGTCGGACTACACCTTC	CAISSTVSDYTF
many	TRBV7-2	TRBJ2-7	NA	TGTGCCAGCAGCGGGGGGACGCTCTCCTACGAGCAGTACTTC	CASSGGTLSYEQYF
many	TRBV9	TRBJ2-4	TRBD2	TGTGCCAGCAGCGTTAGCGGGAAAGCCAAAAACATTCAGTACTTC	CASSVSGKAKNIQYF
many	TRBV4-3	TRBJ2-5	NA	TGCGCCAGCAGCCTCAACTACCAGGGCGTGGAGACCCAGTACTTC	CASSLNYQGVETQYF
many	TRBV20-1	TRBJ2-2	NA	TGCAGTGCTAGAGGGACTCCAAACACCGGGGAGCTGTTTTTT	CSARGTPNTGELFF
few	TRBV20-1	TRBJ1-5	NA	TGCAGTGCTAGAATCGGAGGTCAGCCCCAGCATTTT	CSARIGGQPQHF
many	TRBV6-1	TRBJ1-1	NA	TGTGCCAGCAGTCTCCGGGGGCGAACTGAAGCTTTCTTT	CASSLRGRTEAFF
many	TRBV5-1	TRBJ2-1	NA	TGCGCCAGCAGCTTGGGGCAAAGGGGGAATGAGCAGTTCTTC	CASSLGQRGNEQFF
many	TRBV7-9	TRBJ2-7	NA	TGTGCCAGCAGCTTTTGGCAGGGAAAAGAGCAGTACTTC	CASSFWQGKEQYF
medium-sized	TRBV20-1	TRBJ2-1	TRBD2	TGCAGTGCTGGGGGGACTAGCGGGGGGGCAGGTGAGCAGTTCTTC	CSAGGTSGGAGEQFF
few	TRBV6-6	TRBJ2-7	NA	TGTGCCAGCAGTTCAAGCGGGCCCACCTACGAGCAGTACTTC	CASSSSGPTYEQYF
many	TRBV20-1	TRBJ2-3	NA	TGCAGTGCTAGAAAGGCAGTGCAGTATTTT	CSARKAVQYF
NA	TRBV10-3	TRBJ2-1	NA	TGTGCCATCCGGGACCTCCCATACAATGGGCAGTTCTTC	CAIRDLPYNGQFF
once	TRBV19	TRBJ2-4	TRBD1	TGTGCCAGTAGTATGCGACAGGGAAGGTCGAACATTCAGTACTTT	CASSMRQGRSNIQYF